Detailed here is one TCR beta chain. Its antigen remains unidentified. The V gene's germline CDR1 is DFQATT and CDR2 SNEGSKA (reference sequence). The CDR3 totals 14 residues. The ends were cut back, 2 bases at V and 4 bases at J, with 12 bases in the middle. TCRdb itself ran the RT-PCR reads through MiXCR, one entry per CDR3 protein. The data contain about 780,000 distinct CDR3 sequences, around 18% of them singletons. The data are from a study of response to subunit inactivated influenza vaccine. Whole-study findings and limits: New T cells are recruited in small numbers by each seasonal influenza vaccination, according to the authors' suggestion.

This TCR came from a man aged 45 to 65 who received an inactivated influenza vaccine. V usage is TRBV20-1 and J usage is TRBJ2-1; D tentatively fits TRBD1 or TRBD2 (5 bases each). The starting material was PBMCs from blood, obtained 5 days after vaccination. CDR3 residues: CSARPRDRYNEQFF. The CDR3 region has the DNA TGCAGTGCTAGACCCAGGGACCGATACAATGAGCAGTTCTTC.